Listed below are T cell receptor beta chains from one sample, sequenced in a study of blood T cells in healthy people across ages. From the 5' RACE reads, TCRdb called clonotypes with MiXCR, one entry per CDR3 protein. The sample carries hundreds of thousands of distinct CDR3 sequences, about 48% recorded once. Material for sequencing was blood. These receptors originate from a man aged 30 to 45 in good health. Each CDR3 is given with its conserved first and last residue. The D gene is left open where the match is weak. Clone size is given for some rows only: seen once, a few or many times, or a class if the clone is expanded.

J | D | size | V | CDR3 | DNA
TRBJ1-4 | TRBD1 | few | TRBV29-1 | CSVEVAGGEVKLFF | TGCAGCGTTGAAGTTGCAGGGGGCGAGGTAAAACTGTTTTTT
TRBJ2-3 | . | few | TRBV7-3 | CASSLQASSTDTQYF | TGTGCCAGCAGCTTACAGGCGTCTAGCACAGATACGCAGTATTTT
TRBJ2-1 | . | . | TRBV7-6 | CASSFVLWDDTPNEQFF | TGTGCCAGCAGCTTCGTGCTCTGGGACGACACTCCAAATGAGCAGTTCTTC
TRBJ1-1 | . | . | TRBV15 | CATKMNTEAFF | TGTGCCACCAAGATGAACACTGAAGCTTTCTTT
TRBJ2-5 | . | . | TRBV5-1 | CASSSGQKETQYF | TGCGCCAGCAGCTCGGGACAAAAAGAGACCCAGTACTTC
TRBJ2-1 | . | . | TRBV29-1 | CSVVSPGYNEQFF | TGCAGCGTTGTGTCGCCGGGGTACAATGAGCAGTTCTTC
TRBJ1-2 | . | . | TRBV12-3/TRBV12-4 | CASSLSQGSIGGYTF | TGTGCCAGCAGTTTGAGCCAGGGGTCGATAGGTGGCTACACCTTC
TRBJ1-2 | . | . | TRBV29-1 | CGVERVNYGYTF | TGCGGCGTTGAGAGGGTTAACTATGGCTACACCTTC
TRBJ2-5 | . | . | TRBV30 | CAWAGDVVLETQYF | TGTGCCTGGGCAGGGGATGTAGTCTTGGAGACCCAGTACTTC
TRBJ2-7 | TRBD1 | few | TRBV4-3 | CASSQEQGAIYEQYF | TGCGCCAGCAGCCAGGAACAGGGGGCAATCTACGAGCAGTACTTC
TRBJ2-3 | . | many | TRBV5-1 | CASSSDRGGGDTQYF | TGCGCCAGCAGCTCTGACAGGGGAGGGGGAGATACGCAGTATTTT
TRBJ2-2 | . | . | TRBV5-1 | CASGLNTGELFF | TGCGCCAGCGGATTGAACACCGGGGAGCTGTTTTTT
TRBJ1-4 | . | . | TRBV12-3/TRBV12-4 | CASTTGRLNEKLFF | TGTGCCAGCACGACGGGACGTTTGAATGAAAAACTGTTTTTT
TRBJ2-5 | . | . | TRBV7-6 | CASSLAGQGQTQYF | TGTGCCAGCAGCTTAGCGGGGCAGGGGCAGACCCAGTACTTC
TRBJ2-1 | . | few | TRBV9 | CASSVEGGGLANEQFF | TGTGCCAGCAGCGTAGAGGGCGGGGGCCTTGCCAATGAGCAGTTCTTC
TRBJ2-3 | TRBD2 | . | TRBV20-1 | CSARDPLERGGGDTQYF | TGCAGTGCTAGAGACCCCCTGGAGCGGGGGGGCGGGGATACGCAGTATTTT
TRBJ1-1 | . | . | TRBV29-1 | CSVVLGTEAFF | TGCAGCGTAGTACTCGGCACTGAAGCTTTCTTT
TRBJ2-5 | TRBD2 | . | TRBV6-1 | CASSRLAGGETQYF | TGTGCCAGCAGTCGACTAGCGGGGGGTGAGACCCAGTACTTC
TRBJ2-7 | . | . | TRBV3-1 | CASSHKVTRGQYF | TGTGCCAGCAGCCATAAAGTCACAAGGGGGCAGTACTTC
TRBJ2-7 | . | many | TRBV5-1 | CASSFSAYEQYF | TGCGCCAGCAGCTTCTCGGCCTACGAGCAGTACTTC
TRBJ1-1 | . | . | TRBV6-1 | CASSERSRYGTSYEAFF | TGTGCCAGCAGTGAAAGAAGCCGTTACGGGACTTCCTATGAAGCTTTCTTT
TRBJ2-1 | . | . | TRBV5-1 | CASSRGTSSHEQFF | TGCGCCAGCAGCAGGGGGACTTCATCGCATGAGCAGTTCTTC
TRBJ2-7 | . | few | TRBV5-1 | CASSLSITYEQYF | TGCGCCAGCAGCTTAAGTATTACCTACGAGCAGTACTTC
TRBJ1-6 | TRBD1 | . | TRBV7-6 | CASSFGQGTLNSPLHF | TGTGCCAGCAGCTTCGGACAGGGAACCCTTAATTCACCCCTCCACTTT
TRBJ2-1 | . | . | TRBV2 | CASSEAAAYNEQFF | TGTGCCAGCAGTGAAGCTGCGGCCTACAATGAGCAGTTCTTC
TRBJ2-7 | . | . | TRBV4-3 | CASSQESGDHRSYEQYF | TGCGCCAGCAGCCAAGAGAGCGGCGACCACCGCTCCTACGAGCAGTACTTC
TRBJ2-5 | . | . | TRBV25-1 | CASSEFGGGETQYF | TGTGCCAGCAGTGAATTTGGGGGCGGGGAGACCCAGTACTTC
TRBJ2-7 | . | few | TRBV7-2 | CASTIDRFREQYF | TGTGCCAGCACCATTGACAGGTTTAGGGAGCAGTACTTC
TRBJ1-1 | . | . | TRBV7-2 | CASSSSLGQNTEAFF | TGTGCCAGCAGCTCGTCGTTGGGACAGAACACTGAAGCTTTCTTT
TRBJ1-4 | TRBD1 | . | TRBV27 | CTSSLGTGPEKLFF | TGTACCAGCAGTTTAGGGACAGGGCCTGAAAAACTGTTTTTT
TRBJ2-7 | . | . | TRBV9 | CASSVGIQAAYEQYF | TGTGCCAGCAGCGTAGGAATACAGGCCGCCTACGAGCAGTACTTC
TRBJ2-1 | . | many | TRBV5-1 | CASSSGTWNDEQFF | TGCGCCAGCAGCTCTGGGACGTGGAACGATGAGCAGTTCTTC
TRBJ1-2 | . | . | TRBV7-9 | CASSLVRGVDYGYTF | TGTGCCAGCAGCTTAGTGAGAGGGGTAGACTATGGCTACACCTTC
TRBJ2-2 | . | . | TRBV11-3 | CASSSNTGIGGGELFF | TGTGCCAGCAGCTCCAACACAGGGATAGGTGGCGGGGAGCTGTTTTTT
TRBJ2-7 | . | few | TRBV6-5 | CASSYSGGSYEQYF | TGTGCCAGCAGTTACTCGGGCGGCTCCTACGAGCAGTACTTC
TRBJ1-5 | . | few | TRBV29-1 | CSVQDGNQPQHF | TGCAGCGTTCAAGACGGCAATCAGCCCCAGCATTTT
TRBJ2-2 | TRBD1 | once | TRBV28 | CASSGTGTGRVTGELFF | TGTGCCAGCAGTGGGACCGGGACAGGGAGAGTCACCGGGGAGCTGTTTTTT
TRBJ1-2 | . | few | TRBV2 | CASAQTGYGYTF | TGTGCCAGCGCCCAAACAGGTTATGGCTACACCTTC
TRBJ1-6 | TRBD1 | . | TRBV4-1 | CASSLRDRFSSYNSPLHF | TGCGCCAGCAGTCTCCGGGACAGGTTCAGCTCCTATAATTCACCCCTCCACTTT
TRBJ2-5 | . | . | TRBV6-2/TRBV6-3 | CASSWGSADKETQYF | TGTGCCAGCAGTTGGGGCTCAGCGGACAAAGAGACCCAGTACTTC
TRBJ2-3 | . | . | TRBV11-3 | CASSFSRITDTQYF | TGTGCCAGCAGCTTTTCGCGAATCACAGATACGCAGTATTTT
TRBJ2-5 | TRBD2 | . | TRBV27 | CASSLSSGGTQETRYF | TGTGCCAGCAGTTTGTCGAGCGGGGGGACTCAAGAGACCCGGTACTTC